This is a list of T cell receptor beta chains from one sample in a study of CD8 T cells in ankylosing spondylitis. From the 5' RACE reads, TCRdb called clonotypes with MiXCR, one entry per CDR3 protein. Of roughly 130,000 distinct CDR3 sequences in the sample, about 8% were seen once. Sequenced material: synovial fluid, either unsorted or a sorted T cell fraction (not recorded which). These receptors were collected from a male donor with ankylosing spondylitis. Both conserved end residues are part of each CDR3. D genes are given only for firm matches. Not all rows give a size; the values are once, few, many and, for expanded clones, a class.

CASTTGGYEQYF | TGTGCCAGCACTACTGGGGGCTACGAGCAGTACTTC | TRBV6-2/TRBV6-3 | 12 | - | many | TRBJ2-7
CASSPSGTSGFEQYF | TGTGCCAGCTCCCCTTCCGGGACTAGTGGTTTCGAGCAGTACTTC | TRBV6-1 | 15 | TRBD2 | many | TRBJ2-7
CASSYSISGANVLTF | TGTGCCAGCAGTTACTCGATCTCTGGGGCCAACGTCCTGACTTTC | TRBV6-5 | 15 | - | once | TRBJ2-6
CSATPSGGVTDTQYF | TGCAGTGCTACCCCGAGCGGGGGGGTCACAGATACGCAGTATTTT | TRBV20-1 | 15 | TRBD2 | many | TRBJ2-3
CASSLTGANEQFF | TGCGCCAGCAGCTTAACAGGGGCCAATGAGCAGTTCTTC | TRBV5-1 | 13 | TRBD1 | many | TRBJ2-1
CSAGQGYNYGYTF | TGCAGTGCCGGACAGGGATATAACTATGGCTACACCTTC | TRBV20-1 | 13 | TRBD1 | once | TRBJ1-2
CSGGQSYGYTF | TGCAGCGGGGGACAGTCCTATGGCTACACCTTC | TRBV29-1 | 11 | TRBD1 | many | TRBJ1-2
CASRTSLAPGYNEQFF | TGTGCCAGCAGGACCTCGCTAGCTCCGGGATACAATGAGCAGTTCTTC | TRBV2 | 16 | - | few | TRBJ2-1
CASSYRGEQYF | TGTGCCAGCAGTTACAGGGGCGAGCAGTACTTC | TRBV6-5 | 11 | - | few | TRBJ2-7
CASIGFSNEQFF | TGTGCCAGTATAGGATTTTCCAATGAGCAGTTCTTC | TRBV19 | 12 | - | - | TRBJ2-1
CAWGRPGADTQYF | TGTGCCTGGGGACGGCCGGGAGCAGATACGCAGTATTTT | TRBV28 | 13 | - | few | TRBJ2-3
CASSLGQGAGYTF | TGTGCCAGCAGCTTAGGGCAGGGGGCCGGCTACACCTTC | TRBV7-9 | 13 | TRBD1 | few | TRBJ1-2
CASTGVGGITTQYF | TGTGCCAGCACCGGCGTCGGCGGGATTACTACGCAGTATTTT | TRBV7-2 | 14 | - | many | TRBJ2-3
CASSPRTSGYQETQYF | TGTGCCAGCAGCCCCCGGACTAGCGGTTACCAAGAGACCCAGTACTTC | TRBV4-2 | 16 | TRBD2 | few | TRBJ2-5
CASSSAYNEQFF | TGTGCCAGCAGCTCGGCATACAATGAGCAGTTCTTC | TRBV6-6 | 12 | - | many | TRBJ2-1
CASSQVGGEDGYTF | TGTGCCAGCAGCCAAGTCGGTGGGGAGGATGGCTACACCTTC | TRBV3-1 | 14 | - | once | TRBJ1-2
CASSRWGSSYEQYF | TGTGCCAGCAGTAGGTGGGGATCCTCCTACGAGCAGTACTTC | TRBV27 | 14 | - | - | TRBJ2-7
CASSVVLRQGRNEQFF | TGTGCCAGCAGCGTGGTCCTACGACAGGGTCGGAATGAGCAGTTCTTC | TRBV9 | 16 | TRBD1 | - | TRBJ2-1
CASSQGRFGDNEQFF | TGCGCCAGCAGCCAAGGCCGGTTCGGGGACAATGAGCAGTTCTTC | TRBV4-3 | 15 | - | many | TRBJ2-1
CASRAGREAFF | TGCGCCAGCAGAGCCGGACGGGAAGCTTTCTTT | TRBV10-2 | 11 | - | few | TRBJ1-1